A single sample gave rise to the 12 T cell receptor beta chains below, sequenced in a study of T cell responses to AZD1222 COVID-19 vaccine. TCRdb keeps only in-frame clones here, not all; method: immunoSEQ multiplex PCR. Of 180,000 or so clones in the sample, about nine tenths were seen once. The sequencing here drew on peripheral blood, taken 28 days after the second dose of the MenACWY control vaccine. The receptors were sampled from an adult who received the MenACWY meningococcal vaccine as a control.

This chain links TRBV12-3 or TRBV12-4 with TRBJ2-7, with 7 bases aligning to TRBD2. The CDR3 length is 12 residues. V shed 5 bases, J shed 6 bases, and the junction held 4 bases outside the gene matches. The CDR3 DNA reads as TGTGCCAGCAGTCCGCTAGCGGCCGAGCAGTACTTC. It translates to CASSPLAAEQYF.

The chain carries TRBV11-2 and TRBJ2-1; tentatively, D is TRBD1 (6 bases). Germline V gene lookup returns CDR1 SGHAT and CDR2 FQNNGV. V was shortened by 4 bases and J by 4 bases, with 17 bases between the two germline ends. CDR3 length equals 16 residues. The CDR3 is CASSYLRGSGYNEQFF. CDR3 DNA sequence: TGTGCCAGCAGCTACCTCAGGGGTTCGGGATACAATGAGCAGTTCTTC.

The V gene is TRBV5-6, the J gene TRBJ2-1; weak D call: TRBD2 (6 bases). The V end lost 5 bases, the J end lost 13 bases, and 28 bases lay between the germline ends. Germline V gene lookup returns CDR1 SGHDT and CDR2 YYEEEE. The CDR3 runs to 16 residues. CDR3 DNA sequence: TGTGCCAGCAGTCTGCCGGGACTCGCGATAAATTCAAACCAGTTCTTC. Protein: CASSLPGLAINSNQFF.

The chain joins TRBV7-9 to TRBJ2-1; 7 positions match TRBD1. Losses at the gene ends were 5 bases for V and 0 bases for J; bases not matched to a gene: 10. Germline V lookup: CDR1 SEHNR, CDR2 FQNEAQ (reference sequence). This CDR3 spans 17 amino acids. In nucleotides, the CDR3 is TGTGCCAGCAGCAAAGACAGGGCTTATCTCTCCTACAATGAGCAGTTCTTC. This codes for CASSKDRAYLSYNEQFF.

The chain carries TRBV7-9 and TRBJ2-3; 9 bases are a match to TRBD2. Looked up from germline, CDR1 is SEHNR and CDR2 is FQNEAQ (reference sequence). J was trimmed by 1 base and V by 2 bases; bases with no gene match: 4. This CDR3 region has 16 residues. CDR3 nucleotide sequence: TGTGCCAGCAGCTTATGGGCTAGCGGGGGCACAGATACGCAGTATTTT. It specifies CASSLWASGGTDTQYF.

CDR3 nucleotides: TGTGCCACCCGCACCCAGGGAGCTTTAAGATCTGGGGCCAACGTCCTGACTTTC. It encodes CATRTQGALRSGANVLTF. The J gene is TRBJ2-6, the V gene TRBV19, with D perhaps assigned TRBD1 or TRBD2 (5 bases each). V was cut by 10 bases and J by 1 base, with 23 bases left in between. This CDR3 spans 18 amino acids. From germline, CDR1 is LNHDA and CDR2 SQIVND (reference sequence). Using reference TRBV19 and TRBJ2-6 for the parts outside the CDR3, the full variable domain is DGGITQSPKYLFRKEGQNVTLSCEQNLNHDAMYWYRQDPGQGLRLIYYSQIVNDFQKGDIAEGYSVSREKKESFPLTVTSAQKNPTAFYLCATRTQGALRSGANVLTFGAGSRLTVL.

This chain joins TRBV28 and TRBJ2-7; D gene ambiguous. The CDR3 runs to 11 residues. The V end lost 5 bases, the J end lost 5 bases, and 7 bases lay between the germline ends. Looked up from germline, CDR1 is MDHEN and CDR2 is SYDVKM. The CDR3 DNA sequence: TGTGCCAGCAGTGTCTTGAACGAGCAGTACTTC. Translation: CASSVLNEQYF. Together with reference TRBV28 and TRBJ2-7, the CDR3 gives the full variable domain: DVKVTQSSRYLVKRTGEKVFLECVQDMDHENMFWYRQDPGLGLRLIYFSYDVKMKEKGDIPEGYSVSREKKERFSLILESASTNQTSMYLCASSVLNEQYFGPGTRLTVT.

V gene TRBV29-1 combines with J gene TRBJ2-3; D remains ambiguous. CDR3 size: 12 residues. V shed 4 bases and J shed 5 bases, with 10 bases lying between them. From germline, CDR1 is SQVTM and CDR2 ANQGSEA. The DNA for the CDR3 is TGCAGCGTTGGTTTCACGAGAGATACGCAGTATTTT. This encodes CSVGFTRDTQYF.

This sequence joins TRBV29-1 and TRBJ2-3; 7 bases agree with TRBD1. The trim removed 3 bases at V and 1 base at J, leaving 4 bases unmatched. The CDR3 extends over 14 amino acids. Per the germline V gene, CDR1 is SQVTM and CDR2 is ANQGSEA. Here the CDR3 DNA reads TGCAGCGTTGACCGCCAGGGGGGCACAGATACGCAGTATTTT. Translation gives CSVDRQGGTDTQYF.

This clone turned up a few times. This rearrangement joins TRBV19 to TRBJ2-1; D assignment may be TRBD1 or TRBD2 (5 bases each). There are 16 residues in the CDR3. Germline V CDR1 and CDR2: LNHDA, SQIVND (reference sequence). V was trimmed by 1 base and J by 0 bases, leaving 10 bases between them. Here the CDR3 reads CASSIGGILSYNEQFF. In nucleotides, the CDR3 is TGTGCCAGTAGTATAGGGGGGATCCTCTCCTACAATGAGCAGTTCTTC. Full variable domain (outside the CDR3, taken from reference TRBV19 and TRBJ2-1): DGGITQSPKYLFRKEGQNVTLSCEQNLNHDAMYWYRQDPGQGLRLIYYSQIVNDFQKGDIAEGYSVSREKKESFPLTVTSAQKNPTAFYLCASSIGGILSYNEQFFGPGTRLTVL.

This clone was detected only a few times. This chain uses TRBV2 with TRBJ1-1, with D possibly TRBD1 on 5 matching bases. CDR1 and CDR2 (germline): SNHLY, FYNNEI. V lost 7 bases, J lost 0 bases, and 12 bases lay in between. The CDR3 spans 14 residues. CDR3 sequence (DNA): TGTGCCAGCACTCCGGGACTGGTGAACACTGAAGCTTTCTTT. This codes for CASTPGLVNTEAFF.

The chain joins TRBV4-1 to TRBJ1-4; 9 nucleotides align to TRBD1. The CDR3 extends over 13 amino acids. Germline CDR1 is MGHRA and CDR2 is YSYEKL. V shed 3 bases and J 7 bases; nucleotides not matched to a gene: 0. CDR3 sequence: CASSQGQGEKLFF. CDR3 sequence (DNA): TGCGCCAGCAGCCAGGGACAGGGTGAAAAACTGTTTTTT.